This TCR beta chain was observed in a study of brain T cells in children with intractable seizures. Patients received at least one anti-epileptic drug before surgery. With 4 bases removed from V and 6 bases from J, the gap between germline ends came to 7 bases. Germline CDR1 reads SGHRS; CDR2 reads YFSETQ. The CDR3 totals 11 residues. Repertoires were generated with immunoSEQ multiplex PCR, while TCRdb's copy carries only in-frame clones and drops some. The sample carries roughly 64,000 clones, 95% to 96% recorded once. The TCR sequence derives from a boy younger than two with focal cortical dysplasia and intractable seizures. The sequencing here drew on peripheral blood, taken at surgery. The V call is TRBV5-1, the J call TRBJ2-5; D is ambiguous. For the CDR3, the DNA is TGCGCCAGCAGCGCCGGACAGACCCAGTACTTC. Protein sequence: CASSAGQTQYF.